This TCR beta chain is from a study of blood T cell repertoires in COVID-19. Study-wide background: The study drew acute and convalescent COVID-19 samples from the United States, Italy and Spain. Sample material is recorded as cDNA or gDNA derived from T cells, B-cell-depleted T cells, or PBMCs.

Per the study methods: By means of reference gene primer amplification, nucleated cell counts were estimated. Clones were read by immunoSEQ multiplex PCR, and TCRdb kept only the in-frame ones, dropping some. V and J calls and clone size are those listed in that table; D and trimming were worked out from the DNA. The repertoire has 93,000 or so clones, more than 70% of them found once; the top ten carry roughly 15%. CDR1 and CDR2 from the germline V gene are SNHLY and FYNNEI. The V end lost 6 bases, the J end lost 1 base, and 5 bases lay between the germline ends. The CDR3 covers 12 residues. The clonotype was recovered from a woman older than 75 in a cohort sampled during active COVID-19. V gene TRBV2 combines with J gene TRBJ2-3; no definite D call. The sequencing input was peripheral blood. The CDR3 sequence: CASRTGTDTQYF. The CDR3 DNA reads TGTGCCAGCAGAACAGGCACAGATACGCAGTATTTT.